A selection of T cell receptor beta chains follows, all from one sample in a study of regulatory T cells in long-lasting Graves disease. MiXCR, run by TCRdb on the multiplex PCR reads, gives a single entry per CDR3 protein. The table includes some 250,000 distinct CDR3 sequences, 20% detected once. The input for sequencing was peripheral blood mononuclear cells (PBMCs), taken at new diagnosis, from a patient treated with antithyroid drugs. All receptors derive from a female donor with Graves disease. The CDR3 runs from the conserved cysteine through the conserved F or W.

V | CDR3
TRBV12-3/TRBV12-4 | CASGISGANVLTF
TRBV7-2 | CASSQDWYEQYF
TRBV7-2 | CASSRRPFIDEQYF
TRBV7-2 | CASSLGWRGGALADTQYF
TRBV29-1 | CSVEVVYEQFF
TRBV7-6 | CASSLSDFEKLFF
TRBV4-1 | CASSQGRGVSSTEAFF
TRBV7-9 | CASSSRTGRTDTQYF
TRBV5-1 | CASSVNGGAENEQFF
TRBV3-1 | CASSRGGVGNSPLHF
TRBV7-2 | CASTPGGSGRKAKNTQYF
TRBV20-1 | CSARAEDRGTDTQYF
TRBV5-1 | CASSVDTGTGTEAFF
TRBV6-2/TRBV6-3 | CASSYVYTGELFF